The rows below give T cell receptor beta chains drawn from one sample of a study of vaccination effects on CD4 cells after COVID-19. This table comes from immunoSEQ multiplex PCR, and its TCRdb copy is limited to in-frame clones, with some not included. The sample lists approximately 61,000 clones; around four fifths were seen once. These TCRs' antigens remain unknown. Sample: CD4+ T cells from PBMCs cultured with HCoV-229E spike peptides, taken after COVID-19 vaccination. These receptors were taken from a human donor who received a COVID-19 vaccine. The CDR3 runs from the conserved cysteine through the conserved F or W. D genes are given only for firm matches. Clone size is stated in some rows and not others, as once, few, many or a class when expanded.

>once|12|-|TRBV6-4|TRBJ2-5
TGTGCCAGCAGGAGGGTAGAAGAGACCCAGTACTTC
CASRRVEETQYF
>once|16|-|TRBV4-2|TRBJ2-2
TGTGCCAGCAGCCAAAGGAGAGGGGACGGCACCGGGGAGCTGTTTTTT
CASSQRRGDGTGELFF
>-|15|-|TRBV19|TRBJ1-4
TGTGCCAGTAGTATAAAAAGTAGCCTTAATGAAAAACTGTTTTTT
CASSIKSSLNEKLFF
>-|12|-|TRBV27|TRBJ1-4
TGTGCCAGCAGTCATAATAATGAAAAACTGTTTTTT
CASSHNNEKLFF
>few|15|-|TRBV7-3|TRBJ2-3
TGTGCCAGCAGCTTAAGTGGCCTACGCACAGATACGCAGTATTTT
CASSLSGLRTDTQYF
>once|14|-|TRBV5-1|TRBJ1-6
TGCGCCAGCAGCTTGGGACAGACCAATTCACCCCTCCACTTT
CASSLGQTNSPLHF
>-|15|-|TRBV28|TRBJ1-4
TGTGCCAGCAGTTTGCGTTCCTCAGGGTATGAAAAACTGTTTTTT
CASSLRSSGYEKLFF
>-|16|TRBD1|TRBV27|TRBJ2-2
TGTGCCAGCATTACAAACGGGACAGTGTACACCGGGGAGCTGTTTTTT
CASITNGTVYTGELFF
>-|16|-|TRBV4-1|TRBJ2-3
TGCGCCAGCAGCCAAGTGGGGCGGGCTACATCGGATACGCAGTATTTT
CASSQVGRATSDTQYF
>-|14|-|TRBV5-4|TRBJ1-3
TGTGCCAGCAGCCAAGCCGGCTCTGGAAACACCATATATTTT
CASSQAGSGNTIYF
>-|12|-|TRBV2|TRBJ1-1
TGTGCCAGCACCCAAACGAGGACTGAAGCTTTCTTT
CASTQTRTEAFF
>-|15|-|TRBV10-3|TRBJ2-3
TGTGCCATCAGTGAAGGGGGGGGGATCACAGATACGCAGTATTTT
CAISEGGGITDTQYF
>-|11|-|TRBV2|TRBJ2-5
TGTGCCAGCAGGGAGCAAGAGACCCAGTACTTC
CASREQETQYF
>-|11|-|TRBV20-1|TRBJ2-3
TGCAGTGCCCCGGACGCTCCGCAGCAGTATTTT
CSAPDAPQQYF
>-|15|-|TRBV6-1|TRBJ2-1
TGTGCCAGCAGTGATGTTGGCACCTCCTACAATGAGCAGTTCTTC
CASSDVGTSYNEQFF
>-|13|-|TRBV6-2/TRBV6-3|TRBJ2-3
TGTGCCAGCAGTTACGGCCCTACCAATACGCAGTATTTT
CASSYGPTNTQYF
>-|13|-|TRBV10-2|TRBJ1-6
TGCGCCAGCAGTCCGGGACTGAATTCACCCCTCCACTTT
CASSPGLNSPLHF
>once|14|TRBD2|TRBV6-5|TRBJ2-1
TGTGCCAGCAGACCGGGGGGTTCGCTTAATGAGCAGTTCTTC
CASRPGGSLNEQFF
>-|15|-|TRBV11-3|TRBJ2-3
TGTGCCAGCAGCTTAGGTCGGGGGGCGTCAGATACGCAGTATTTT
CASSLGRGASDTQYF
>-|13|TRBD1|TRBV12-3/TRBV12-4|TRBJ1-2
TGTGCCAGCAGCCCAGGACAGGTCTATGGCTACACCTTC
CASSPGQVYGYTF
>-|13|TRBD1|TRBV6-2/TRBV6-3|TRBJ1-1
TGTGCCAGCAGTTGGACAGGGGGATCCATAGCTTTCTTT
CASSWTGGSIAFF
>-|14|-|TRBV9|TRBJ1-1
TGTGCCAGCAGCGTAGGAGGGCAGGCCACTGAAGCTTTCTTT
CASSVGGQATEAFF
>-|14|-|TRBV7-2|TRBJ2-5
TGTGCCAGCAGCTTGGGTTGGCGCCAAGAGACCCAGTACTTC
CASSLGWRQETQYF
>-|17|-|TRBV19|TRBJ2-3
TGTGCCAGTAGTATACCTCGCGGCCCGGGAAACACAGATACGCAGTATTTT
CASSIPRGPGNTDTQYF
>once|15|TRBD1|TRBV5-4|TRBJ1-2
TGTGCCAGCAGCTACCGGGACAGGGGGAAGTTTGGCTACACCTTC
CASSYRDRGKFGYTF
>-|15|-|TRBV30|TRBJ2-4
TGTGCCTGGAGTGCCACACACGGGGCCAAAAACATTCAGTACTTC
CAWSATHGAKNIQYF
>-|14|-|TRBV18|TRBJ1-1
TGTGCCAGCTCACGTCCGACGGGGGGGACTGAAGCTTTCTTT
CASSRPTGGTEAFF
>-|15|-|TRBV19|TRBJ2-5
TGTGCCAGTAGTATTACCGGGACCCATGAAGAGACCCAGTACTTC
CASSITGTHEETQYF
>-|16|-|TRBV18|TRBJ2-1
TGTGCCAGCTCACCACCGTTCGGTCAGGGAATGGGCGAGCAGTTCTTC
CASSPPFGQGMGEQFF
>-|13|-|TRBV19|TRBJ2-5
TGTGCCAGTAGTATTGACACCCAAGAGACCCAGTACTTC
CASSIDTQETQYF
>-|13|-|TRBV3-1/TRBV3-2|TRBJ2-2
TGTGCCAGCAGCCAAGAATCTACTTCTGGGCTGTTTTTT
CASSQESTSGLFF
>-|15|TRBD1|TRBV18|TRBJ2-5
TGTGCCAGCTCACCAAGACAGGGGAGCGGAGAGACCCAGTACTTC
CASSPRQGSGETQYF
>-|14|-|TRBV9|TRBJ1-2
TGTGCCAGCAGCGTAGCGGACAATAACTATGGCTACACCTTC
CASSVADNNYGYTF
>once|14|TRBD1|TRBV6-5|TRBJ2-1
TGTGCCAGCAGCTTCAGACAGGGCTACAATGAGCAGTTCTTC
CASSFRQGYNEQFF
>-|15|-|TRBV6-2/TRBV6-3|TRBJ2-5
TGTGCCAGCAGTACGCCAGGGGGGGTGGCGGAGACCCAGTACTTC
CASSTPGGVAETQYF
>-|15|TRBD1|TRBV3-1/TRBV3-2|TRBJ1-2
TGTGCCAGCAGCAAGGACAGGGGGAACGGCTATGGCTACACCTTC
CASSKDRGNGYGYTF
>-|13|TRBD1|TRBV7-2|TRBJ1-2
TGTGCCAGCAGCCGGGACAGGCCCTATGGCTACACCTTC
CASSRDRPYGYTF
>-|15|-|TRBV29-1|TRBJ2-3
TGCAGCGTTGAAATCGCAGGGAAAAGCACAGATACGCAGTATTTT
CSVEIAGKSTDTQYF
>-|16|-|TRBV5-1|TRBJ2-5
TGCGCCAGCAGCCTCGGACAGCTTAGGGGCCAAGAGACCCAGTACTTC
CASSLGQLRGQETQYF
>once|13|-|TRBV18|TRBJ1-4
TGTGCCAGCTCTCGGGACCGTAATGAAAAACTGTTTTTT
CASSRDRNEKLFF
>-|15|-|TRBV5-1|TRBJ2-4
TGCGCCAGCAGCCCGGAGCAGGTAGCCAAAAACATTCAGTACTTC
CASSPEQVAKNIQYF
>-|15|-|TRBV7-8|TRBJ1-5
TGTGCCAGCAGCTTCTGGAGGGAAGGCAATCAGCCCCAGCATTTT
CASSFWREGNQPQHF
>-|15|-|TRBV18|TRBJ2-2
TGTGCCAGCTCACCCTACACAGAAGACACCGGGGAGCTGTTTTTT
CASSPYTEDTGELFF
>few|14|-|TRBV7-9|TRBJ1-6
TGTGCCAGCAGCTTTAGTGGGTTGGGTTCACCCCTCCACTTT
CASSFSGLGSPLHF
>-|13|-|TRBV4-1|TRBJ2-5
TGCGCCAGCAGCCAAGTTCGCTTGGAGACCCAGTACTTC
CASSQVRLETQYF
>-|14|-|TRBV5-1|TRBJ2-3
TGCGCCAGCAGCTTCGGTCAGGGGCCAGATACGCAGTATTTT
CASSFGQGPDTQYF
>-|13|-|TRBV19|TRBJ1-2
TGTGCCAGTACCGCAACCCGACAGTCTGGCTACACCTTC
CASTATRQSGYTF
>-|16|-|TRBV6-1|TRBJ1-3
TGTGCCAGCAGTGTTCAATCCAGTTCTACTGGAAACACCATATATTTT
CASSVQSSSTGNTIYF
>few|16|-|TRBV4-1|TRBJ2-5
TGCGCCAGCAGCCAAGGGGGATCGGAGGGGATAAAGACCCAGTACTTC
CASSQGGSEGIKTQYF
>once|15|-|TRBV5-6|TRBJ2-1
TGTGCCAGCAGCCCAACCACTAGCTCCTACAATGAGCAGTTCTTC
CASSPTTSSYNEQFF
>-|14|-|TRBV12-5|TRBJ2-5
TGTGCTAGTGGTTTGTCTGGGGGAAGAGAGACCCAGTACTTC
CASGLSGGRETQYF
>few|14|TRBD1|TRBV18|TRBJ1-6
TGTGCCAGCTCTCCAGACAGGGGAGATTCACCCCTCCACTTT
CASSPDRGDSPLHF
>-|16|TRBD2|TRBV5-1|TRBJ2-2
TGCGCCAGCAGCTTGGTCCCTAGCGGGGTCACCGGGGAGCTGTTTTTT
CASSLVPSGVTGELFF
>-|15|TRBD2|TRBV19|TRBJ2-3
TGTGCCAGTAGTATTACTAGCGGGGGTTTTGGTACGCAGTATTTT
CASSITSGGFGTQYF
>-|16|-|TRBV5-1|TRBJ1-2
TGCGCCAGCAGCTTTGGACTCACAAGCTCTGGGGCTGGCTACACCTTC
CASSFGLTSSGAGYTF
>-|15|-|TRBV27|TRBJ2-6
TGTGCCAGCAGTGACCAGGGCACTGGGGCCAACGTCCTGACTTTC
CASSDQGTGANVLTF
>-|15|-|TRBV7-2|TRBJ1-4
TGTGCCAGCAGCCCCCAGAAGACACCTAATGAAAAACTGTTTTTT
CASSPQKTPNEKLFF
>-|16|TRBD1|TRBV19|TRBJ1-5
TGTGCCAGTAGGAGGGGACAGGGAGTTACCAATCAGCCCCAGCATTTT
CASRRGQGVTNQPQHF
>-|13|-|TRBV15|TRBJ1-5
TGTGCCACCCAAAGACAAGTAAATCAGCCCCAGCATTTT
CATQRQVNQPQHF